The rows below give T cell receptor beta chains drawn from one sample of a study of shared clonotypes between healthy human individuals. Generated by immunoSEQ multiplex PCR, the TCRdb table keeps only in-frame clones and is missing some. In the table there are more than 400,000 clones, approximately 95% of which are singletons. Input material: naive CD4+ T cells sorted from blood. These receptors were collected from a woman in her thirties in good health. Each CDR3 is given with its conserved first and last residue. The order of the fields is clone size, V gene, J gene, D gene, CDR3 protein, CDR3 DNA. D genes are given only for firm matches. The size entry is marked missing in some rows and otherwise reads once, few, many or a size class.

clone size: -
V gene: TRBV11-2
J gene: TRBJ1-2
D gene: -
CDR3 protein: CASSPRRGDGYTF
CDR3 DNA: TGTGCCAGCAGCCCCCGCCGCGGGGACGGCTACACCTTC

clone size: -
V gene: TRBV30
J gene: TRBJ1-1
D gene: -
CDR3 protein: CASLSGAWNTEAFF
CDR3 DNA: TGTGCCTCGCTGAGCGGGGCTTGGAACACTGAAGCTTTCTTT

clone size: once
V gene: TRBV5-1
J gene: TRBJ2-7
D gene: -
CDR3 protein: CASSPLASPREQYF
CDR3 DNA: TGCGCCAGCAGCCCTCTAGCCTCCCCCCGCGAGCAGTACTTC

clone size: -
V gene: TRBV19
J gene: TRBJ2-7
D gene: TRBD2
CDR3 protein: CASSLRTRVREQYF
CDR3 DNA: TGTGCCAGTAGTCTCCGGACTAGGGTTAGGGAGCAGTACTTC

clone size: -
V gene: TRBV7-9
J gene: TRBJ1-5
D gene: -
CDR3 protein: CASSPQNQPQHF
CDR3 DNA: TGTGCCAGCAGCCCCCAGAATCAGCCCCAGCATTTT

clone size: -
V gene: TRBV27
J gene: TRBJ2-1
D gene: -
CDR3 protein: CASSPDPTYNEQFF
CDR3 DNA: TGTGCCAGCAGTCCGGACCCTACCTACAATGAGCAGTTCTTC

clone size: -
V gene: TRBV7-9
J gene: TRBJ2-7
D gene: TRBD2
CDR3 protein: CASSPRTSGGPYEQYF
CDR3 DNA: TGTGCCAGCAGCCCCAGGACTAGCGGGGGCCCCTACGAGCAGTACTTC

clone size: -
V gene: TRBV18
J gene: TRBJ2-5
D gene: -
CDR3 protein: CASSRGQTLQETQYF
CDR3 DNA: TGTGCCAGCTCACGTGGACAGACACTCCAAGAGACCCAGTACTTC

clone size: -
V gene: TRBV5-1
J gene: TRBJ1-1
D gene: TRBD1
CDR3 protein: CASRQGATRGSTEAFF
CDR3 DNA: TGCGCCAGTCGTCAGGGGGCTACAAGGGGGAGCACTGAAGCTTTCTTT

clone size: few
V gene: TRBV14
J gene: TRBJ2-2
D gene: -
CDR3 protein: CASSQGVTNTGELFF
CDR3 DNA: TGTGCCAGCAGCCAAGGGGTCACCAACACCGGGGAGCTGTTTTTT

clone size: -
V gene: TRBV6-5
J gene: TRBJ1-6
D gene: -
CDR3 protein: CASSLTPRSYNSPLHF
CDR3 DNA: TGTGCCAGCAGTTTAACCCCCCGCTCCTATAATTCACCCCTCCACTTT

clone size: -
V gene: TRBV7-9
J gene: TRBJ2-5
D gene: -
CDR3 protein: CASSLVSVETQYF
CDR3 DNA: TGTGCCAGCAGCTTAGTCTCTGTAGAGACCCAGTACTTC

clone size: -
V gene: TRBV7-3
J gene: TRBJ1-5
D gene: TRBD1
CDR3 protein: CASSRGQTEHQPQHF
CDR3 DNA: TGTGCCAGCAGCAGGGGACAGACAGAGCATCAGCCCCAGCATTTT

clone size: -
V gene: TRBV5-1
J gene: TRBJ2-1
D gene: -
CDR3 protein: CASSSLDGARNEQFF
CDR3 DNA: TGCGCCAGCAGCTCTCTCGATGGCGCCCGCAATGAGCAGTTCTTC

clone size: -
V gene: TRBV6-5
J gene: TRBJ2-2
D gene: TRBD1
CDR3 protein: CASSRTGENTGELFF
CDR3 DNA: TGTGCCAGCAGCCGGACAGGGGAAAACACCGGGGAGCTGTTTTTT